The present T cell receptor beta chain was sequenced within a study of T-cell memory formation after mild COVID-19. In the study overall: Most TCR clusters belonged to a single donor.

Each CDR3 protein gets one entry after TCRdb re-called the 5' RACE reads with MiXCR. This table has about 410,000 distinct CDR3 sequences, approximately 19% appearing once. The germline V and J ends were trimmed by 2 bases and 5 bases, with 10 bases remaining between them. The CDR3 spans 13 residues. Germline V gene data show CDR1 as SGHRS and CDR2 as YFSETQ. The sample comprised PBMCs or a T cell subset sorted from them (not recorded which). The TCR sequence derives from a man aged 18 to 30 who had mild COVID-19 (a few samples of this study predate the infection). Cell type and time point are not known. The chain joins TRBV5-1 to TRBJ1-2; D remains ambiguous. The CDR3 DNA sequence: TGCGCCAGCAGCTTTGACTCCTCATATGGCTACACCTTC. Protein product: CASSFDSSYGYTF.